This T cell receptor beta chain stems from a study of spatial heterogeneity in lung cancer. Trimming took off 2 bases at V and 8 bases at J, with 13 bases between the two ends. Per the germline V gene, CDR1 is SNHLY and CDR2 is FYNNEI. This CDR3 is 14 amino acids long. TCRdb re-called the 5' RACE reads through MiXCR, storing one row per CDR3 protein. This repertoire shows around 14,000 distinct CDR3 sequences, just over 3.5% found once; its top ten account for approximately 10%. Time point indicated: sample taken at primary tumor resection. This clonotype was recorded many times. This beta chain is a stray read from a library made for alpha chains; its abundance is not meaningful.

This material consisted of normal lung tissue next to the tumor, taken at surgery. The J gene is TRBJ2-4, the V gene TRBV2, with D unresolved. This clonotype was obtained from a male donor with early-stage non-small cell lung cancer. The CDR3 sequence is CASSEIRPEDIQYF. The CDR3 DNA reads TGTGCCAGCAGTGAAATCAGACCCGAGGACATTCAGTACTTC.